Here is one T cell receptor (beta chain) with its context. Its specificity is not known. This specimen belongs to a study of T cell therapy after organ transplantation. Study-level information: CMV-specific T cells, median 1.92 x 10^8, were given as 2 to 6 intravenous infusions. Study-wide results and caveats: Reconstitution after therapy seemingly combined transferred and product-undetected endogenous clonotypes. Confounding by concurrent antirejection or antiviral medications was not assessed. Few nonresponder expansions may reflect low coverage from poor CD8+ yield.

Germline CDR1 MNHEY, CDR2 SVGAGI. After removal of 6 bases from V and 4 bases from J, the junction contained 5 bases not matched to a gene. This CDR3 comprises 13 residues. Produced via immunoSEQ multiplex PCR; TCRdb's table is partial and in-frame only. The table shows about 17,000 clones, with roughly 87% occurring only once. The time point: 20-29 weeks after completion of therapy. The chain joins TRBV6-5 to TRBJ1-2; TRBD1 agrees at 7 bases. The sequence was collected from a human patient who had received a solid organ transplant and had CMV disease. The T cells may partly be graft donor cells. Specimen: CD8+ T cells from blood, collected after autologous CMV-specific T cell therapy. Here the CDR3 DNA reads TGTGCCAGCAGCCAGGGGGAAGTCTATGGCTACACCTTC. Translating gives CASSQGEVYGYTF.